These 17 T cell receptor beta chains share one sample of origin, sequenced in a study of tumor-infiltrating lymphocytes in primary liver carcinoma. Germline DNA was also extracted, with blood RNA taken from unsorted whole blood. Synthesis of TCR beta cDNA was carried out from 450 to 500 ng total RNA with a constant-region primer. It was through three nested multiplex PCR rounds of slightly modified ARM-PCR that TCR beta libraries arose. Forward primers for TRBV1-TRBV30 and a C-beta reverse primer served the first two PCR rounds, at roughly 10 cycles each. MiXCR was run by TCRdb on the multiplex PCR reads, yielding one entry per CDR3 protein. The sample includes 300,000 to 350,000 distinct CDR3 sequences, nearly 60% of them seen just once. Sequenced material: peripheral blood. The receptors originated from a woman aged 25-40 years with primary liver carcinoma and hepatitis B virus infection.

This clonotype was recorded a few times. This clone may be a read error of a much larger clone one base away. The chain is built from TRBV10-2 and TRBJ2-5; no clear D gene. Germline lookup yields CDR1 WSHSY and CDR2 SAAADI. CDR3 length equals 13 residues. CDR3 bases: TGCGCCAGCAGTTTGACAAGTAAAGAGACCCATTACTTC. Protein product: CASSLTSKETHYF.

Regarding this clonotype: This sequence may be a read error, since a much larger clone differs from it by one base. The rearrangement joins TRBV4-1 to TRBJ2-7; a weak D match, TRBD1 (6 bases). The CDR3 is 15 amino acids. The V gene's germline CDR1 is MGHRA and CDR2 YSYEKL. Trimming pared 3 bases from V and 3 bases from J, leaving 15 bases between. The CDR3 here is CASSHPIEGVYEQYF. Here the CDR3 DNA reads TGCGCCAGCAGCCATCCGATAGAGGGGGTCTACGAGCAGTACTTC.

This clonotype was counted at least ten times. This rearrangement joins TRBV4-1 to TRBJ2-5; D is undetermined. Trimming took 1 base from V and 4 from J, leaving 7 bases between them. The CDR3 loop spans 13 amino acids. CDR1 and CDR2 (germline): MGHRA, YSYEKL. In DNA, the CDR3 is TGCGCCAGCAGCCAAGCACTTGGAGAGACCCAGTACTTC. Its protein product is CASSQALGETQYF.

The count of this clonotype is one. This rearrangement joins TRBV5-1 to TRBJ1-5; D might be TRBD1 (5 bases). Trimming cost V 0 bases and J 15 bases, with 16 bases left between them. In germline, CDR1 is SGHRS, CDR2 YFSETQ. CDR3 length: 13 amino acids. In DNA form, the CDR3 reads TGCGCCAGCAGCTTGGTTCCCGAGGGGAGCCGGCATTTT. This codes for CASSLVPEGSRHF.

About this clonotype itself: This may be a read error: a much more frequent sequence differs by one nucleotide. The chain joins TRBV6-5 to TRBJ2-5; D is perhaps TRBD2 (6 bases). Per germline, CDR1 MNHEY and CDR2 SVGAGI. This CDR3 has 14 amino acids. CDR3 sequence: CASSPYRGKETQCF. The DNA for the CDR3 is TGTGCCAGCAGTCCCTACCGGGGGAAAGAGACCCAGTGCTTC.

On this clonotype: The CDR3 ends on some other residue instead of the conserved phenylalanine or tryptophan, so this is likely a read error. V usage is TRBV11-2 and J usage is TRBJ2-3; perhaps TRBD1 as D (5 bases). CDR3 length: 16 amino acids. Germline values: CDR1 SGHAT, CDR2 FQNNGV. CDR3 residues: CASSPGWTPGTDMQYL. The CDR3 DNA is TGTGCCAGCAGCCCCGGGTGGACACCAGGCACAGATATGCAGTATCTT.

As for this clonotype: A much larger clonotype is one base distant, so this may be a read error. Because the CDR3 is missing its conserved closing phenylalanine or tryptophan, this is likely a read error. This chain uses TRBV6-2 or TRBV6-3 with TRBJ2-7, with a weak D call TRBD1 (6 bases). V lost 8 bases and J 7 bases, leaving 18 bases between the germline ends. Germline CDR1 MNHEY, CDR2 SVGEGT. CDR3 length: 13 amino acids. The DNA of the CDR3 is TGTGCCAGCGTTGGGCAGGGGATGCGGGAGCAGTACCTC. It encodes CASVGQGMREQYL.

The J gene is TRBJ2-3, the V gene TRBV12-3 or TRBV12-4; the D gene is possibly TRBD2 (6 bases). The V and J ends lost 10 bases and 2 bases respectively, with 13 bases between them. The CDR3 is made up of 13 amino acids. The CDR3: CANTPSDTDTQYF. The CDR3 DNA reads as TGTGCCAATACGCCTAGCGACACAGATACGCAGTATTTT.

Note on this clonotype: This may come from a read error, since a much larger clone is one base off. The chain couples TRBV4-1 to TRBJ2-1; either TRBD1 or TRBD2 may supply D (5 bases each). The germline CDR1 and CDR2 sequences are MGHRA and YSYEKL. This CDR3 is 16 amino acids long. V gave up 4 bases and J gave up 12 bases, with 25 bases separating them. The CDR3 region has the DNA TGCGCCAGCAGCCCACAGGTGACCCTCGGCGGTGGAGGGCAGTTCTTC. This translates into CASSPQVTLGGGGQFF.

Turning to this clonotype: Since a much larger clone is just one base distant, this may be a read error. The chain employs TRBV6-1 and TRBJ1-4; D call uncertain. Trimming took off 6 bases at V and 7 bases at J, with 12 bases between the two ends. The germline V gene has CDR1 MNHNS and CDR2 SASEGT. The length of the CDR3 is 13 residues. The CDR3 protein is CASRTQSPEKLFF. CDR3 in DNA: TGTGCCAGCAGGACACAGTCTCCTGAAAAACTGTTTTTT.

Many counts were recorded for this clonotype. The V and J genes are TRBV29-1 and TRBJ2-7; D perhaps matches TRBD2 (6 bases). CDR1 is SQVTM, CDR2 ANQGSEA, per germline. The CDR3 length is 13 residues. Trimming stripped 3 bases from V and 6 bases from J, with 15 bases between. The CDR3 bases are TGCAGCGTTGAGAGCGGGCTCCTCGGCGAGCAGTACTTC. Translated, it gives CSVESGLLGEQYF.

In its sample, this clonotype was seen a few times. The V call is TRBV7-9, the J call TRBJ2-7; no clear D gene. Deletions cut 0 bases from V and 2 bases from J, with 2 bases between. Looked up from germline, CDR1 is SEHNR and CDR2 is FQNEAQ (reference sequence). There are 12 residues in the CDR3. The CDR3 sequence is CASSLATYEQYF. CDR3 DNA sequence: TGTGCCAGCAGCTTAGCCACCTACGAGCAGTACTTC.

The V gene is TRBV7-8, the J gene TRBJ2-7, with D perhaps matching TRBD1 or TRBD2 (5 bases each). Germline CDR1 and CDR2: SGHVS and FQNEAQ. Deletions cut 1 base from V and 0 bases from J, with 13 bases between. The CDR3 runs 16 residues. CDR3 sequence reads: CASSLGGFVSSYEQYF. The CDR3 DNA is TGTGCCAGCAGCTTAGGGGGGTTCGTTAGCTCCTACGAGCAGTACTTC.

As concerns this clonotype: Mismatch with germline at one junction end may stem from a read error. The chain recombines TRBV6-6 with TRBJ2-1, with 7 bases fitting TRBD1. CDR3 length equals 14 residues. The germline CDR1 and CDR2 sequences are MNHNY and SVGAGI (reference sequence). CDR3 sequence: CDSSYSGQSNEQFF. The CDR3 region has the DNA TGTGACAGCAGTTACTCGGGACAGAGCAATGAGCAGTTCTTC.

About this clonotype itself: A much bigger clone sits one base away, suggesting this may be a read error. CDR3 nucleotide sequence: TGTGCCAGCAGCCCTGACTTGTCCTCCTACGAGCAGTACTTC. Translation: CASSPDLSSYEQYF. The chain employs TRBV11-2 and TRBJ2-7; D ambiguous. CDR3 length: 14 residues. The V end lost 5 bases, the J end lost 0 bases, and 11 bases lay between the germline ends. Germline V gives CDR1 SGHAT, CDR2 FQNNGV.

The chain combines TRBV11-2 with TRBJ1-1; weak D call: TRBD1 (6 bases). CDR3 size: 16 residues. Trimming took 2 bases from V and 1 from J, leaving 14 bases between them. The germline V gene has CDR1 SGHAT and CDR2 FQNNGV. CDR3 DNA sequence: TGTGCCAGCAGCTTACTAGGGGGTCGGGCGAACACTGAAGCTTTCTTT. It translates to CASSLLGGRANTEAFF. The entire variable domain, with the rest obtained from reference TRBV11-2 and TRBJ1-1, is as follows: EAGVAQSPRYKIIEKRQSVAFWCNPISGHATLYWYQQILGQGPKLLIQFQNNGVVDDSQLPKDRFSAERLKGVDSTLKIQPAKLEDSAVYLCASSLLGGRANTEAFFGQGTRLTVV.

Remarks on this clonotype: The germline gene is not matched at one end of the junction; a read error may be the cause. The chain employs TRBV11-2 and TRBJ1-1; no firm D call. In germline, CDR1 is SGHAT, CDR2 FQNNGV. This CDR3 contains 15 residues. The CDR3 loop is CARSLDLVGVTEVFF. The CDR3, as DNA: TGTGCCAGGAGCTTAGATCTCGTCGGTGTCACTGAAGTTTTCTTT. The complete variable domain, with remaining parts taken from reference TRBV11-2 and TRBJ1-1, reads EAGVAQSPRYKIIEKRQSVAFWCNPISGHATLYWYQQILGQGPKLLIQFQNNGVVDDSQLPKDRFSAERLKGVDSTLKIQPAKLEDSAVYLCARSLDLVGVTEVFFGQGTRLTVV.